This T cell receptor beta chain is from a study of TIL therapy for anti-PD-1-resistant metastatic lung cancer. At the level of the study: Median tumor PD-L1 proportion score was 5.5% to 6.5%. Tumors carried a median roughly 1.5 non-synonymous mutations per megabase. Study outcomes and limitations: TIL clonotype persistence in blood showed no apparent association with response.

About this clone itself: The antigen is unknown.

CDR1 is SGHRS, CDR2 YFSETQ, per germline. CDR3 size: 17 residues. V lost 4 bases and J lost 4; bases outside the gene matches: 12. Time point in this sample: pre-treatment sample, taken before nivolumab and TIL therapy. The libraries were made with immunoSEQ v3. Assay used: immunoSEQ multiplex PCR; TCRdb lists only in-frame clones, some missing. The data hold more than 55,000 clones, with 69% observed a single time. V is TRBV5-1 and J is TRBJ2-4; 9 bases fit TRBD1. The sequence was collected from a person between 25 and 80 years old with non-small cell lung cancer. Sequencing was performed on blood, taken at baseline. This CDR3 is CASSTLPGQGQKNIQYF. The CDR3 coding sequence is TGCGCCAGCAGCACACTCCCGGGACAGGGCCAAAAAAACATTCAGTACTTC.